This TCR beta chain was recovered during a study of blood T cell repertoires in COVID-19. Recruits, aged about 18 to 95 years, lived in 25 or so US areas. Resolution of symptoms, clearance, or two negative PCRs was present in recovered Cohort 3 donors. Some clones are missing from TCRdb's copy, which holds only in-frame ones; the method was immunoSEQ multiplex PCR. Of over 300,000 clones in the sample, 70% to 90% were seen once. Trimming took off 6 bases at V and 2 bases at J, with 16 bases between the two ends. CDR3 length equals 15 residues. Germline V gives CDR1 SGHAT, CDR2 FQNNGV. Sequences were obtained from PBMCs or T cells enriched from blood (not recorded which). The chain employs TRBV11-2 and TRBJ1-2, with D tentatively TRBD1 (6 bases). The sequence was obtained from a woman aged 18-35 years who had recovered from COVID-19. The CDR3 region is CASRPFYQGNYGYTF. In nucleotides, the CDR3 is TGTGCCAGCAGACCATTTTACCAGGGGAACTATGGCTACACCTTC.